This is a list of T cell receptor beta chains from one sample in a study of T cell repertoires in cytomegalovirus infection. These receptors' antigens are unknown. TCRdb re-analysed the reads in MiXCR, keeping a single row per CDR3 protein. Found here are about 68,000 distinct CDR3 sequences, approximately 22% of them singletons; the top ten hold around 79%. The sample consisted of PBMCs, sequenced either directly or after in vitro stimulation (not recorded which). Receptors originate from a human donor in good health (CMV status not recorded). Some clones in this sample may be carry-over from other donors' samples. Each CDR3 is given with its conserved first and last residue. The order of the fields is clone size, V gene, D gene, J gene, CDR3 protein, CDR3 DNA. The D gene is left open where the match is weak. Size is omitted from some rows. Given values are once, few, many or a class for expanded clones.

few	TRBV7-3	TRBD1	TRBJ2-5	CASSPGTGFETQYF	TGTGCCAGCAGCCCCGGGACAGGGTTCGAGACCCAGTACTTC
few	TRBV7-8	TRBD2	TRBJ2-1	CASSPTGGRAWDEQFF	TGTGCCAGCAGCCCCACGGGCGGGAGGGCCTGGGATGAGCAGTTCTTC
NA	TRBV29-1	NA	TRBJ1-2	CSATILDSNYGYTF	TGCAGCGCCACTATTCTTGACAGTAACTATGGCTACACCTTC
many	TRBV6-1	NA	TRBJ2-3	CASRVALSTDTQYF	TGTGCCAGCAGGGTAGCGCTCAGCACAGATACGCAGTATTTT
few	TRBV7-2	NA	TRBJ2-7	CASSPGTGYEQYF	TGTGCCAGCAGCCCTGGGACTGGATACGAGCAGTACTTC
NA	TRBV7-6	TRBD2	TRBJ2-1	CASSKPGLAGIDEQFF	TGTGCCAGCAGCAAACCGGGACTAGCGGGAATAGATGAGCAGTTCTTC
many	TRBV14	TRBD2	TRBJ2-2	CASSQVIVPGGTNTGELFF	TGTGCCAGCAGCCAAGTTATAGTTCCGGGAGGTACGAACACCGGGGAGCTGTTTTTT
NA	TRBV29-1	TRBD2	TRBJ2-3	CSVEPQREDYSTDTQYF	TGCAGCGTTGAGCCCCAGCGGGAGGATTATAGCACAGATACGCAGTATTTT
NA	TRBV20-1	TRBD2	TRBJ2-3	CSADGLAGSTDTQYF	TGCAGTGCTGACGGACTAGCGGGAAGCACAGATACGCAGTATTTT
NA	TRBV6-2/TRBV6-3	NA	TRBJ1-1	CASYGTLNTEAFF	TGTGCCAGTTATGGGACATTGAACACTGAAGCTTTCTTT
NA	TRBV5-4	NA	TRBJ2-1	CASSFSTREQFF	TGTGCCAGCAGCTTTTCCACTCGCGAGCAGTTCTTC
NA	TRBV7-2	TRBD1	TRBJ1-5	CASSLGQGSYNQPQHF	TGTGCCAGCAGCTTAGGACAGGGGAGCTACAATCAGCCCCAGCATTTT
NA	TRBV9	NA	TRBJ1-2	CASSPMPGSNYGYTF	TGTGCCAGCAGCCCAATGCCCGGGTCCAACTATGGCTACACCTTC
NA	TRBV5-4	TRBD2	TRBJ2-2	CASSHGLAGGTGELFF	TGTGCCAGCAGCCATGGACTAGCGGGAGGTACCGGGGAGCTGTTTTTT
many	TRBV7-2	TRBD1	TRBJ2-7	CASKDRNTYEQYF	TGTGCCAGTAAGGACAGGAATACCTACGAGCAGTACTTC
NA	TRBV11-2	TRBD1	TRBJ1-2	CASSTTGAYTF	TGTGCCAGCAGCACAACAGGGGCGTATACCTTC
many	TRBV6-5	TRBD1	TRBJ2-2	CASSYDRGVPGELFF	TGTGCCAGCAGTTACGACAGGGGAGTCCCCGGGGAGCTGTTTTTT
many	TRBV7-2	TRBD1	TRBJ1-5	CASSQTGLYQPQHF	TGTGCCAGCAGCCAGACAGGGTTGTATCAGCCCCAGCATTTT
NA	TRBV28	TRBD1	TRBJ2-7	CASRKWTGISYEQYF	TGTGCCAGCAGAAAATGGACAGGCATCTCCTACGAGCAGTACTTC
many	TRBV4-1	NA	TRBJ2-7	CASREVPTRRNEQYF	TGCGCCAGCAGGGAAGTCCCCACACGTCGCAACGAGCAGTACTTC
NA	TRBV7-6	TRBD2	TRBJ2-7	CASSLGGTSGIYEQYF	TGTGCCAGCAGCTTAGGAGGGACTAGCGGGATATACGAGCAGTACTTC
few	TRBV2	TRBD1	TRBJ2-4	CASSEERTGSQNIQYF	TGTGCCAGCAGTGAAGAACGGACAGGTTCCCAAAACATTCAGTACTTC
NA	TRBV6-4	NA	TRBJ2-7	CASSDSKETYEQYF	TGTGCCAGCAGTGACTCGAAAGAGACCTACGAGCAGTACTTC
NA	TRBV4-1	TRBD2	TRBJ2-1	CASSQPTSGFPNEQFF	TGCGCCAGCAGCCAGCCGACTAGCGGATTTCCCAATGAGCAGTTCTTC
many	TRBV7-2	NA	TRBJ1-1	CASSLARDNTEAFF	TGTGCCAGCAGCTTAGCCAGGGATAACACTGAAGCTTTCTTT
NA	TRBV6-2/TRBV6-3	NA	TRBJ1-1	CASRTDRSPGGTEAFF	TGTGCCAGCAGGACCGACAGGAGCCCTGGTGGCACTGAAGCTTTCTTT
NA	TRBV7-9	TRBD2	TRBJ2-3	CASRRGLAGVGDTQYF	TGTGCCAGCAGAAGGGGACTAGCGGGAGTCGGAGATACGCAGTATTTT
few	TRBV11-3	NA	TRBJ1-2	CASSDNRAAGRWYGYTF	TGTGCCAGCAGCGACAACCGGGCCGCCGGACGATGGTATGGCTACACCTTC
NA	TRBV28	NA	TRBJ1-1	CASSPHAGLTEAFF	TGTGCCAGCAGCCCACATGCAGGGCTCACTGAAGCTTTCTTT
few	TRBV7-2	NA	TRBJ2-2	CASSTLNDPTRASNTGELFF	TGTGCCAGCAGCACCCTAAACGACCCCACGCGGGCCTCGAACACCGGGGAGCTGTTTTTT
few	TRBV28	NA	TRBJ2-3	CASSSDSLTDTQYF	TGTGCCAGCAGTTCGGACAGTCTCACAGATACGCAGTATTTT
many	TRBV18	NA	TRBJ1-6	CASSLTGMGPSPLHF	TGTGCCAGCTCACTGACTGGCATGGGGCCTTCACCCCTCCACTTT
NA	TRBV27	NA	TRBJ2-1	CASSLSFISNEQFF	TGTGCCAGCAGTTTATCGTTCATCAGTAATGAGCAGTTCTTC
many	TRBV12-3/TRBV12-4	TRBD2	TRBJ2-2	CASSLSGGTGELFF	TGTGCCAGCAGTCTTAGCGGGGGCACCGGGGAGCTGTTTTTT
NA	TRBV4-1	NA	TRBJ2-7	CASSQERVGRIYEQYF	TGCGCCAGCAGCCAAGAAAGAGTGGGGCGAATCTACGAGCAGTACTTC
NA	TRBV20-1	TRBD2	TRBJ2-1	CSASSSGSSHNEQFF	TGCAGTGCTAGTAGCAGCGGGAGCTCCCACAATGAGCAGTTCTTC
many	TRBV7-2	NA	TRBJ2-1	CASSSLGRTYNEQFF	TGTGCCAGCAGCTCCCTCGGGAGAACCTACAATGAGCAGTTCTTC
NA	TRBV19	TRBD1	TRBJ2-2	CASSKTGTGELNTGELFF	TGTGCCAGTAGTAAGACCGGGACAGGGGAGCTGAACACCGGGGAGCTGTTTTTT
NA	TRBV28	NA	TRBJ2-7	CASSSPQAGYGQYF	TGTGCCAGCAGTTCCCCACAAGCGGGTTACGGGCAGTACTTC
NA	TRBV27	TRBD2	TRBJ2-7	CASSLLAGGPYEQYF	TGTGCCAGCAGTTTATTAGCGGGAGGGCCCTACGAGCAGTACTTC
few	TRBV5-1	TRBD2	TRBJ2-3	CASSKTSGRVQDTQYF	TGCGCCAGCAGCAAGACTAGCGGGAGGGTACAAGATACGCAGTATTTT
NA	TRBV7-9	TRBD2	TRBJ2-7	CATSTSGRAYEQYF	TGTGCCACCTCGACTAGCGGGAGGGCCTACGAGCAGTACTTC
many	TRBV7-2	TRBD2	TRBJ2-5	CASSLPGLAGETQYF	TGTGCCAGCAGCTTACCGGGACTAGCGGGAGAGACCCAGTACTTC
many	TRBV11-2	TRBD1	TRBJ1-3	CASSPPRQGGGNTIYF	TGTGCCAGCAGCCCGCCCCGACAGGGAGGGGGAAACACCATATATTTT